A single sample gave rise to the 8 T cell receptor beta chains below, sequenced in a study of CD8+ T cells in alopecia areata. Treatment defined: oral pan-JAK inhibitor, 5-10 mg twice daily. It was cDNA, reverse transcribed from extracted RNA, that served as the sequencing template. The method was immunoSEQ multiplex PCR; TCRdb's version includes in-frame clones alone and lacks a portion of them. This table holds fewer than 150,000 clones, roughly 82% found once. Sequences were derived from CD8+ T cells sorted from blood, sampled at week 4, from a patient treated with tofacitinib. These receptors were taken from a human donor with alopecia areata.

The CDR3 nucleotides are TGCGCCAGCAGCTTGGCCTTTGGGACAGGGTCCTACGAGCAGTACTTC. As protein: CASSLAFGTGSYEQYF. This chain uses TRBV5-1 with TRBJ2-7, with 9 bases matching TRBD1. The CDR3 covers 16 residues. The J segment lost 1 base and the V segment lost 0 bases, leaving 5 bases of the junction unmatched. Germline values: CDR1 SGHRS, CDR2 YFSETQ.

This clone was seen a few times. V usage is TRBV10-3 and J usage is TRBJ2-3; the D gene could be TRBD1 or TRBD2 (5 bases each). The V gene lost 4 bases and the J gene lost 0 bases, with 14 bases spanning the gap. This CDR3 spans 16 amino acids. The germline CDR1 and CDR2 sequences are ENHRY and SYGVKD. The CDR3 is CAISGHEGPSTDTQYF. The DNA for the CDR3 is TGTGCCATCAGTGGTCATGAGGGGCCGAGCACAGATACGCAGTATTTT.

The chain couples TRBV4-2 to TRBJ2-7, with 10 bases that match TRBD1. The CDR3 loop spans 14 amino acids. Per the germline V gene, CDR1 is LGHNA and CDR2 is YNFKEQ. V was clipped by 3 bases and J by 2 bases; unmatched bases: 1. In DNA form, the CDR3 reads TGTGCCAGCAGCCACGGACAGGGGGCCTACGAGCAGTACTTC. Amino acids: CASSHGQGAYEQYF.

The chain is built from TRBV6-5 and TRBJ2-1; 8 positions agree with TRBD1. J gave up 3 bases and V 5 bases, and 6 bases lay outside the gene matches. CDR3 size: 15 residues. The germline gives CDR1 MNHEY, CDR2 SVGAGI. CDR3 nucleotides: TGTGCCAGCAGTGGGGGGACAGGCCACTACAATGAGCAGTTCTTC. It is translated as CASSGGTGHYNEQFF.

The chain carries TRBV7-8 and TRBJ2-3; 7 positions agree with TRBD2. Germline V lookup: CDR1 SGHVS, CDR2 FQNEAQ. This CDR3 spans 18 amino acids. The V segment lost 7 bases and the J segment 0 bases; nucleotides outside the gene matches: 16. CDR3 region: CASTNPNGASGSTDTQYF. The CDR3 DNA reads TGTGCCAGCACCAATCCCAATGGGGCTAGCGGCAGCACAGATACGCAGTATTTT.

This rearrangement joins TRBV7-2 to TRBJ2-3, with D possibly matching TRBD2 (5 bases). The germline V and J ends were trimmed by 2 bases and 2 bases, with 8 bases remaining between them. The CDR3 is 14 amino acids. Looked up from germline, CDR1 is SGHTA and CDR2 is FQGNSA. DNA for the CDR3: TGTGCCAGCAGCTTACGAGGGAACACAGATACGCAGTATTTT. Translating it yields CASSLRGNTDTQYF.

This clone has a handful of counts. The rearrangement joins TRBV13 to TRBJ2-5; possible D gene TRBD1, 5 bases. CDR1 is PRHDT and CDR2 is FYEKMQ in the germline V gene (reference sequence). The CDR3 has 16 residues. Deletions cut 4 bases from V and 3 bases from J, with 18 bases between. The CDR3 DNA reads as TGTGCCAGCAGCTCCAGGACCAGGGCTACCGAAGAGACCCAGTACTTC. Residues: CASSSRTRATEETQYF.

This chain uses TRBV7-2 with TRBJ2-1; perhaps TRBD2 as D (6 bases). The CDR3 runs 16 residues. V was trimmed by 1 base and J by 8 bases, leaving 18 bases between them. Looked up from germline, CDR1 is SGHTA and CDR2 is FQGNSA. The CDR3, as DNA: TGTGCCAGCAGCTTAGAGTACGCCCCTAGCGAGGATGAGCAGTTCTTC. Protein sequence: CASSLEYAPSEDEQFF. The full variable domain, in which reference TRBV7-2 and TRBJ2-1 provide the parts outside the CDR3, is GAGVSQSPSNKVTEKGKDVELRCDPISGHTALYWYRQSLGQGLEFLIYFQGNSAPDKSGLPSDRFSAERTGGSVSTLTIQRTQQEDSAVYLCASSLEYAPSEDEQFFGPGTRLTVL.